This T cell receptor (beta chain) was profiled in a study of T cells in Graves' hyperthyroidism and ophthalmopathy. What was amplified from RNA transcripts were TCR beta CDR3 regions. HTBI primers drove first-round RT-PCR of the TCR CDR3. One entry per CDR3 protein, called by TCRdb with MiXCR from the multiplex PCR reads. The sample has roughly 290,000 distinct CDR3 sequences; over 15% are singletons. This clonotype was observed at least ten times. Trimming removed 10 bases at V and 1 base at J, with 10 bases between. From germline, CDR1 is SNHLY and CDR2 FYNNEI. The CDR3 consists of 13 residues. This clonotype was obtained from a woman aged 55-75 years with Graves' ophthalmopathy. The sequencing input was blood. This sequence joins TRBV2 and TRBJ1-4, with D unclear. CDR3 coding DNA: TGTGCCACGCAGGCTGTAACTAATGAAAAACTGTTTTTT. Translated, it gives CATQAVTNEKLFF.